Following are 18 T cell receptor beta chains from one sample sequenced in a study of blood T cells in healthy people across ages. Together with a sample-barcoded 5' primer, a J-beta primer mix was included in a second PCR lasting about 7 to 11 cycles. TCRdb redid the calling of the 5' RACE reads with MiXCR, one entry per CDR3 protein. This sample has fewer than 1 million distinct CDR3 sequences; around 43% occur once, and the top ten carry under 20%. Sequences were obtained from blood. These TCRs come from a man in his sixties in good health.

The rearrangement links TRBV7-9 to TRBJ2-2; 7 bases match TRBD1. The germline gives CDR1 SEHNR, CDR2 FQNEAQ (reference sequence). V dropped 2 bases and J dropped 1; count of bases not matched to a gene: 10. The CDR3 spans 18 residues. This CDR3 reads CASSLSRLTGRNTGELFF. CDR3 DNA sequence: TGTGCCAGCAGCTTAAGCCGATTGACAGGGCGGAACACCGGGGAGCTGTTTTTT.

This clonotype has ten or more counts. The chain recombines TRBV29-1 with TRBJ2-7; D not resolved. CDR3 length equals 11 residues. Trimming removed 5 bases from V and 5 bases from J, with 10 bases in between. Germline V lookup: CDR1 SQVTM, CDR2 ANQGSEA. In nucleotides, the CDR3 is TGCAGCGTTAATGGTGGCCACGAGCAGTACTTC. Translated: CSVNGGHEQYF.

The J gene is TRBJ2-7, the V gene TRBV7-8; 12 bases are shared with TRBD2. Trimming at V came to 4 bases and at J to 7 bases, leaving 11 bases not matched to a gene. The V gene's germline CDR1 is SGHVS and CDR2 FQNEAQ. This CDR3 contains 16 residues. The CDR3: CASSSSSGGAGNEQYF. The CDR3, as DNA: TGTGCCAGCAGCTCATCTAGCGGGGGGGCCGGGAATGAGCAGTACTTC.

This clonotype has more than one count but fewer than ten. The chain links TRBV7-9 to TRBJ1-1; a possible D gene is TRBD1 (5 bases). Germline CDR1 SEHNR, CDR2 FQNEAQ (reference sequence). The CDR3 sequence is 13 residues long. V was cut by 4 bases and J by 7 bases, with 13 bases left in between. CDR3 bases: TGTGCCAGCAGCTCGACAGAATTGTTTGAAGCTTTCTTT. Translation: CASSSTELFEAFF. Based on the CDR3 plus reference TRBV7-9 and TRBJ1-1, the full variable domain is DTGVSQNPRHKITKRGQNVTFRCDPISEHNRLYWYRQTLGQGPEFLTYFQNEAQLEKSRLLSDRFSAERPKGSFSTLEIQRTEQGDSAMYLCASSSTELFEAFFGQGTRLTVV.

The rearrangement joins TRBV19 to TRBJ2-1, with D possibly TRBD1 on 5 matching bases. There are 14 residues in the CDR3. CDR1 LNHDA and CDR2 SQIVND come from the germline V gene (reference sequence). Between the trimmed V and J ends, which lost 4 bases and 6 bases, there was a span of 13 bases. As DNA, the CDR3 is TGTGCCAGTAGTACCCCTGACAGTATCAATGAGCAGTTCTTC. It codes for CASSTPDSINEQFF.

In the case of this clonotype: A much larger clone lies a single base off, so this may be a read error. The chain recombines TRBV2 with TRBJ1-6; possibly TRBD1 for D (6 bases). V shed 8 bases and J shed 9 bases, with 14 bases lying between them. From germline, CDR1 is SNHLY and CDR2 FYNNEI. The CDR3 loop spans 13 amino acids. CDR3 protein: CASEGAGVSPLHF. CDR3 DNA: TGTGCCAGCGAAGGGGCAGGGGTTTCACCCCTCCACTTT.

This clonotype was counted only a few times. The rearrangement joins TRBV4-3 to TRBJ2-7, with a weak D call TRBD1 (6 bases). CDR1 is LGHNA, CDR2 YSLEER, per germline. The CDR3 is 16 amino acids. Trimming pared 5 bases from V and 2 bases from J, leaving 19 bases between. CDR3 DNA: TGCGCCAGCAGCAGGGGGAAGAAAACCGGCACCTACGAGCAGTACTTC. Protein product: CASSRGKKTGTYEQYF.

The J gene is TRBJ2-7, the V gene TRBV28, with TRBD1 matching over 8 bases. The DNA end is a closer match to TRBJ2-5, so the J assignment may be wrong. Germline V CDR1 and CDR2: MDHEN, SYDVKM. The CDR3 is 14 amino acids. This CDR3 reads CASSPWTGKETQYF. In DNA form, the CDR3 reads TGTGCCAGCAGTCCATGGACAGGGAAAGAGACCCAGTACTTC.

V gene TRBV4-3 combines with J gene TRBJ2-4; D tentatively reads TRBD1 or TRBD2 (5 bases each). This CDR3 has 12 amino acids. Between the trimmed V and J ends, which lost 2 bases and 13 bases, there was a span of 12 bases. The germline gives CDR1 LGHNA, CDR2 YSLEER. The CDR3 spells CASSQSLGEQYF. CDR3 nucleotide sequence: TGCGCCAGCAGCCAAAGCCTGGGGGAGCAGTACTTC.

The V and J genes are TRBV21-1 and TRBJ2-1; the table assigns TRBD2, which was not confirmed against the DNA. TRBV21-1 has pseudogene status. This CDR3 is 19 amino acids long. The CDR3 DNA reads as TGTGCCAGCAGCCCTGTCAGGACTAGCGGGGGTAGCTCCTACAATGAGCAGTTCTTC. Protein sequence: CASSPVRTSGGSSYNEQFF.

V gene TRBV20-1 combines with J gene TRBJ1-2; TRBD1 might be the D (6 bases). Germline V lookup: CDR1 DFQATT, CDR2 SNEGSKA (reference sequence). The length of the CDR3 is 13 residues. The V gene lost 1 base and the J gene lost 4 bases, with 10 bases spanning the gap. The CDR3 coding sequence is TGCAGTGCTAGAGCAGGGGTATCCTATGGCTACACCTTC. It is translated as CSARAGVSYGYTF.

This clonotype was seen only a few times. The genes are TRBV7-3 and TRBJ2-1; TRBD1 aligns across 8 bases. Germline V gene sequence: CDR1 SGHTA, CDR2 FQGTGA. Trimming removed 5 bases from V and 4 bases from J; junction bases left unmatched: 13. There are 17 residues in the CDR3. CDR3 loop: CASSAQGGTGGYNEQFF. The DNA of the CDR3 is TGTGCCAGCAGCGCACAAGGGGGGACAGGTGGATACAATGAGCAGTTCTTC.

The chain links TRBV9 to TRBJ2-7; 8 bases are shared with TRBD1. CDR3 length equals 15 residues. V shed 4 bases, J shed 10 bases, and the junction held 16 bases outside the gene matches. Germline V lookup: CDR1 SGDLS, CDR2 YYNGEE. CDR3 in DNA: TGTGCCAGCAGCACCCTCGACAGGGGCCTCGGCACCCAGTACTTC. The encoded protein is CASSTLDRGLGTQYF.

This clonotype was seen a handful of times. V gene TRBV7-2 combines with J gene TRBJ2-1; D remains unclear. This CDR3 has 12 residues. V dropped 4 bases and J dropped 6 bases, with 7 bases sitting between them. CDR1 and CDR2 from the germline V gene are SGHTA and FQGNSA. DNA of the CDR3: TGTGCCAGCAGCTCTTGGTTCAATGAGCAGTTCTTC. It encodes CASSSWFNEQFF.

This chain connects TRBV7-2 to TRBJ2-7; 10 nucleotides match TRBD1. The ends lost 5 bases at V and 3 bases at J; junction bases unmatched: 7. CDR1 and CDR2 (germline): SGHTA, FQGNSA. The CDR3 runs to 15 residues. The CDR3 here is CASSRIRDRGYEQYF. In nucleotides, the CDR3 is TGTGCCAGCAGCCGCATCCGGGACAGGGGCTACGAGCAGTACTTC.

This clonotype has a single count. Written as DNA, the CDR3 is TGTGCCAGCAGCAGGAATAGCGGGGGGTACTCCTACGAGCAGTACTTC. Translation: CASSRNSGGYSYEQYF. The chain has TRBV7-2 and TRBJ2-7; 10 positions match TRBD2. Trimming cost V 5 bases and J 0 bases; bases outside gene matches: 7. This CDR3 is 16 amino acids long. Germline V gene data show CDR1 as SGHTA and CDR2 as FQGNSA.

The chain uses TRBV29-1 and TRBJ2-7; TRBD2 agrees at 8 bases. The V and J ends lost 8 bases and 1 base, in that order; junction bases with no gene match: 7. Germline assignment: CDR1 SQVTM and CDR2 ANQGSEA. There are 13 residues in the CDR3. The DNA of the CDR3 is TGCAGCCCCCGCGGGGGGCAGTCCTACGAGCAGTACTTC. Translating gives CSPRGGQSYEQYF.

This clonotype appeared a few times. This rearrangement joins TRBV6-5 to TRBJ1-1, with 10 bases that match TRBD1. CDR1 is MNHEY and CDR2 is SVGAGI in the germline V gene. This CDR3 has 16 amino acids. V lost 5 bases, J lost 0 bases, and 6 bases stayed unmatched. DNA for the CDR3: TGTGCCAGCAGTCAGGACAGGGGGGGGTTGAACACTGAAGCTTTCTTT. This translates into CASSQDRGGLNTEAFF.